This T cell receptor (beta chain) was recorded in a study of shared clonotypes between healthy human individuals. CDR3 length: 14 residues. CDR1 SGHTA and CDR2 FQGNSA come from the germline V gene. Trimming took off 4 bases at V and 6 bases at J, with 13 bases between the two ends. On this clone: What it recognizes is unknown.

Each replicate PCR on the sorted subsets used about 0.2 ug DNA (around 30,000 T cell genomes). Clones were sequenced by immunoSEQ multiplex PCR, and TCRdb holds only the in-frame ones, with some missing. The table includes 2 million to 2.5 million clones, roughly 96% detected once. General study results and limits: Clonotype sharing among donors was expected to depend on sequencing depth. In contrast to clonotypes shared by all four donors, non-shared clonotypes had lower generation probabilities.

Material: naive CD4+ T cells sorted from blood. The subset was: CD45RA+ positively selected. The TCR originated in a young man in good health. The V and J genes are TRBV7-2 and TRBJ2-1; possibly TRBD2 for D (5 bases). The CDR3 spells CASSSSLDSNEQFF. The CDR3 DNA is TGTGCCAGCAGCTCGTCACTAGACTCCAATGAGCAGTTCTTC.